This T cell receptor (beta chain) was captured by sequencing in a study of OX40 agonist ivuxolimab in advanced cancers. The method was immunoSEQ multiplex PCR; TCRdb's version includes in-frame clones alone and lacks a portion of them. Of 57,000 or so clones listed, 80% to 90% are singletons. Sample: CD4+ or CD8+ T cells sorted from blood, taken in a trial of the OX40 agonist ivuxolimab. The TCR was taken from an adult with an advanced solid tumor such as melanoma, head and neck, liver or kidney cancer.

The CDR3 sequence: CASRGGGSNEQYF. The CDR3 DNA follows: TGCGCCAGCAGGGGAGGGGGAAGCAACGAGCAGTACTTC. The chain links TRBV5-1 to TRBJ2-7; possible D gene TRBD2, 7 bases. Trimming left V 5 bases short and J 5 bases short, with 14 bases between. Germline assignment: CDR1 SGHRS and CDR2 YFSETQ. The CDR3 covers 13 residues. The full variable domain, in which reference TRBV5-1 and TRBJ2-7 provide the parts outside the CDR3, is KAGVTQTPRYLIKTRGQQVTLSCSPISGHRSVSWYQQTPGQGLQFLFEYFSETQRNKGNFPGRFSGRQFSNSRSEMNVSTLELGDSALYLCASRGGGSNEQYFGPGTRLTVT.